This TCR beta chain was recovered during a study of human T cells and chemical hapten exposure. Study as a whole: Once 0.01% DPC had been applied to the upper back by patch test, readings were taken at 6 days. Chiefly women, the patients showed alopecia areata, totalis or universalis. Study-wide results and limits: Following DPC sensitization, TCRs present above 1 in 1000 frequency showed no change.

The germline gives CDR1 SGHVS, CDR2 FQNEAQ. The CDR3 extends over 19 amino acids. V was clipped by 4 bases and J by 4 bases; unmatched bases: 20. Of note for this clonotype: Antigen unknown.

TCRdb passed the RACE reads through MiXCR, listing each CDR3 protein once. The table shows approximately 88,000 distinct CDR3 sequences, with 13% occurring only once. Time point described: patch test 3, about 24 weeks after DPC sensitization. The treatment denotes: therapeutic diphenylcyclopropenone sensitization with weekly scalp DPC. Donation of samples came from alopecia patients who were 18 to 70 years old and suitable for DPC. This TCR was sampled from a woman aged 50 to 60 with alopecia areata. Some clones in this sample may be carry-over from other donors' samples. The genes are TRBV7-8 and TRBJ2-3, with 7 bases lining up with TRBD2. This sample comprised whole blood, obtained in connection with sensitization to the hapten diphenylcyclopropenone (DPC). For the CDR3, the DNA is TGTGCCAGCAGCTACCCTTTGGGAGAGAAGCGGGGAGGGGCAGATACGCAGTATTTT. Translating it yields CASSYPLGEKRGGADTQYF.